This entry concerns a single TCR beta chain. This clonotype has at least ten counts. Its recognized antigen is unknown. Within one base of it there is no much larger clone, and no base qualities were kept. For sequencing, an Illumina HiSeq 1500 was employed. TCRdb passed the public sequencing reads through fastp at Q25 and MiXCR, retaining productive beta sequences. Entries are consolidated by CDR3 protein sequence, retaining the most common genes and DNA. The sample yields about 360,000 distinct CDR3 sequences; roughly 18% were counted once. Around 8.6% of the sample rests with the top ten. These data belong to a study of T cell repertoires in cytomegalovirus infection (dated by TCRdb to the late 2010s). In the study overall: Because public TCR beta signatures pointed to carriage of CMV infection together with the matching HLA type, the HLA type of each donor mattered for the analysis. The research as a whole found: In both this cohort and an independent approximately 350-donor cohort, the cumulative frequency of public TCR beta family members distinguished carriers of CMV infection plus the relevant HLA type. The ex vivo response was dominated by HLA-C-restricted CMV-specific TCR beta clonotypes, and the single most frequent clonotype in two of eight donors was supplied by these HLA-C-restricted clonotypes.

As encoded in the germline V gene, CDR1 is SGHTA while CDR2 is FQGNSA. Trimming takes 5 bases from V and 3 bases from J, and the germline ends sit 11 bases apart. CDR3 length: 13 amino acids, cysteine to phenylalanine. Only CDR3 DNA is held: 39 bases, read in frame from base 1. The TCR sequence derives from a human donor in good health (CMV status not recorded). Some clones in this sample may be carry-over from other donors' samples. The specimen sequenced was PBMCs. The chain was built from TRBV7-2 and TRBJ2-7; the D segment could be TRBD1, given 5 matching bases. CDR3 sequence: CASSRTTGYEQYF. The nucleotide sequence is TGTGCCAGCAGCCGGACCACAGGCTACGAGCAGTACTTC.